The clone carrying this TCR beta chain was picked up many times. Antigen unknown. This entry belongs to a study of T cell repertoires in cytomegalovirus infection. Looking at the study overall: Carrying CMV and the relevant HLA type showed in public TCR beta signatures. Study results and limitations: Cumulated frequencies of public TCR beta families served to identify carriers of CMV plus the relevant HLA.

TCRdb fed the reads into MiXCR, producing one record per CDR3 protein. This sample has about 360,000 distinct CDR3 sequences; roughly 18% occur once, and the top ten carry around 8.6%. Trimming pared 3 bases from V and 0 bases from J, leaving 9 bases between. Germline CDR1 SGHTA, CDR2 FQGNSA. This CDR3 is built from 16 residues. The rearrangement joins TRBV7-2 to TRBJ2-6; D unclear. The sample comprised PBMCs. This sequence originates from a human donor in good health (CMV status not recorded). Some clones in this sample may be carry-over from other donors' samples. DNA of the CDR3: TGTGCCAGCAGCTTTCGGGTCTCCTCTGGGGCCAACGTCCTGACTTTC. This codes for CASSFRVSSGANVLTF. The full variable domain, rest sourced from reference TRBV7-2 and TRBJ2-6, is GAGVSQSPSNKVTEKGKDVELRCDPISGHTALYWYRQSLGQGLEFLIYFQGNSAPDKSGLPSDRFSAERTGGSVSTLTIQRTQQEDSAVYLCASSFRVSSGANVLTFGAGSRLTVL.